This paragraph reports one TCR beta chain. The target antigen is unknown. The CDR3 is made up of 19 amino acids. Germline-derived CDR1 and CDR2 are SGHTA and FQGNSA. V was pared by 0 bases and J by 8 bases, with 16 bases of the junction left unmatched. The 5'RACE template-switching step produced TCR cDNA and added a universal primer site and UMIs. Via MiXCR, TCRdb re-called the 5' RACE reads, giving one row per CDR3 protein. The sample lists about 300,000 distinct CDR3 sequences, 7.5% to 9.5% occurring once. This sample stems from a study of T cells after yellow fever vaccination. Overall study results and limits: Researchers cautioned that FACS-sorted repertoires could harbor abundant clonotypes contaminating from the bulk population. A weaker but faster secondary response was observed, peaking on day 5 versus 15. A small proportion of clonotypes was detected in both the CD4 and CD8 compartments.

The genes are TRBV7-2 and TRBJ2-1, with 10 bases fitting TRBD2. Sequencing used CD4+ T cells sorted from PBMCs, obtained 5 days after the yellow fever booster vaccination. The origin of this receptor is a man aged 18 to 30 who received the YFV17D yellow fever vaccine. The CDR3 region is CASSLAPLISGGAGYEQFF. CDR3 sequence (DNA): TGTGCCAGCAGCTTAGCGCCCCTTATAAGCGGGGGGGCGGGGTATGAGCAGTTCTTC. Filled out from reference TRBV7-2 and TRBJ2-1, the complete variable domain reads GAGVSQSPSNKVTEKGKDVELRCDPISGHTALYWYRQSLGQGLEFLIYFQGNSAPDKSGLPSDRFSAERTGGSVSTLTIQRTQQEDSAVYLCASSLAPLISGGAGYEQFFGPGTRLTVL.